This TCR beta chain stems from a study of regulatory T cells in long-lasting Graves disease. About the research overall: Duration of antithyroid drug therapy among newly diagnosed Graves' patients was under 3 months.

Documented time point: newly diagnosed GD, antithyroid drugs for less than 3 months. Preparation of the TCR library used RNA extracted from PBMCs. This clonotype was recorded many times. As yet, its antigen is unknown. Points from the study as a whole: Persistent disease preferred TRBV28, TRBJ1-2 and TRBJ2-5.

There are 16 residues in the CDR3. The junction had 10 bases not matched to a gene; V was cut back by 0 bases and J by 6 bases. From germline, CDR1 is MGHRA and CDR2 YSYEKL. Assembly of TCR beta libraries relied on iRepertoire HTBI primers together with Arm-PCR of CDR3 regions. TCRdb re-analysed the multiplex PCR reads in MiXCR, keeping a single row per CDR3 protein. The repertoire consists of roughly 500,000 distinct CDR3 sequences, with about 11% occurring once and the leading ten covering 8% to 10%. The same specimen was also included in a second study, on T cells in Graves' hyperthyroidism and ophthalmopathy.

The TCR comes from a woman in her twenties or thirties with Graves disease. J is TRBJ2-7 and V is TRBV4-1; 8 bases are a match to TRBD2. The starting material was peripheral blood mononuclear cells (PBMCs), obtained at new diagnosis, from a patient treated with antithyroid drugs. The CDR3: CASSQEGAGGMREQYF. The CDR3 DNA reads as TGCGCCAGCAGCCAAGAAGGGGCGGGAGGTATGCGCGAGCAGTACTTC.